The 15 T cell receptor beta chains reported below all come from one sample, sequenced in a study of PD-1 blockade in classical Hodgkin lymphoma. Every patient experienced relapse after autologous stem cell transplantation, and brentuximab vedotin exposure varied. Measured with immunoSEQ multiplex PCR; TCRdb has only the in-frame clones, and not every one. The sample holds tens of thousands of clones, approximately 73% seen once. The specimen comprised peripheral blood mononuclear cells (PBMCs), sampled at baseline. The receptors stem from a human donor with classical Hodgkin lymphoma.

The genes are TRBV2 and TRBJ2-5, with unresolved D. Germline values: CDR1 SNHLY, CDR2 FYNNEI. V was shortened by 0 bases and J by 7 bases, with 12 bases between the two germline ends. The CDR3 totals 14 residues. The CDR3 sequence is CASSEALPPGTQYF. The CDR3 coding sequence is TGTGCCAGCAGTGAAGCGCTTCCCCCCGGGACCCAGTACTTC.

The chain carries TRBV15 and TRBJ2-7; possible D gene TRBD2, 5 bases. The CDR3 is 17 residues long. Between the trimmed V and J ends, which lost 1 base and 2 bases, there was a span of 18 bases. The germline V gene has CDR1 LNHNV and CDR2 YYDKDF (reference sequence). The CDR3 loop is CATSRVLVWSEPYEQYF. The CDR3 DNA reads TGTGCCACCAGCAGAGTACTAGTTTGGTCGGAGCCCTACGAGCAGTACTTC.

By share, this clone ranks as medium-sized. CDR3 protein: CASSFGQDYEQYF. The CDR3 DNA reads TGCGCCAGCAGCTTCGGACAGGACTACGAGCAGTACTTC. J is TRBJ2-7 and V is TRBV5-1, with 7 nucleotides matching TRBD1. This CDR3 region has 13 residues. Germline-derived CDR1 and CDR2 are SGHRS and YFSETQ. Trimming cost V 2 bases and J 3 bases; bases outside gene matches: 2.

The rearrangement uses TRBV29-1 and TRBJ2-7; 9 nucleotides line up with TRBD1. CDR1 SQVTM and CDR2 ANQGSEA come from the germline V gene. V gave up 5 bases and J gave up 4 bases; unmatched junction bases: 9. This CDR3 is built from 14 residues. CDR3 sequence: CSVPIGQGIYEQYF. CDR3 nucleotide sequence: TGCAGCGTTCCGATAGGACAGGGGATATACGAGCAGTACTTC.

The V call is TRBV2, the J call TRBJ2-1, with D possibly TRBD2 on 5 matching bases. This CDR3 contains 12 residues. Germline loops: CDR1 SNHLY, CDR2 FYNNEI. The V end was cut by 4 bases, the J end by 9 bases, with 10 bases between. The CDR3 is CASSARGSEQFF. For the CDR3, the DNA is TGTGCCAGCAGTGCCCGGGGATCTGAGCAGTTCTTC.

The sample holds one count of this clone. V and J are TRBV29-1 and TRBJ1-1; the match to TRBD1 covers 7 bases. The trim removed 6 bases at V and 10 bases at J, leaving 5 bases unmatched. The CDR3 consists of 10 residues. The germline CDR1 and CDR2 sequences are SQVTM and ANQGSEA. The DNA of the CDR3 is TGCAGCGTAACCGACAGGGTAGCTTTCTTT. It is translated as CSVTDRVAFF.

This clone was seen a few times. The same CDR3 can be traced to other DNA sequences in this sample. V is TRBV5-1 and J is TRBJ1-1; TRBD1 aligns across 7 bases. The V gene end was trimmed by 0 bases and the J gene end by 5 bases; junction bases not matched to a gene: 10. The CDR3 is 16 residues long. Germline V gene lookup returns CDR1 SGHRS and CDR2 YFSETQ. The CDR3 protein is CASSLGQGGRWTEAFF. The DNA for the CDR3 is TGCGCCAGCAGCTTGGGGCAGGGGGGTCGTTGGACTGAAGCTTTCTTT.

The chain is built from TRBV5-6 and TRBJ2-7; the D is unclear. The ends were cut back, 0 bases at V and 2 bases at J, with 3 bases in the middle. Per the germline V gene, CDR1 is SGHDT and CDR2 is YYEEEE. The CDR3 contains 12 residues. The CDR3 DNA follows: TGTGCCAGCAGCTTGGCCGCCTACGAGCAGTACTTC. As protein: CASSLAAYEQYF.

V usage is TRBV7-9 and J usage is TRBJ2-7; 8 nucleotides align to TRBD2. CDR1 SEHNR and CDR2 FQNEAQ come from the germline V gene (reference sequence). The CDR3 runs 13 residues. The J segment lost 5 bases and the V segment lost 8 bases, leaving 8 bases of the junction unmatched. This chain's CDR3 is CASRSGGNDEQYF. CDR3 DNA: TGTGCCAGCCGCTCGGGGGGGAACGACGAGCAGTACTTC.

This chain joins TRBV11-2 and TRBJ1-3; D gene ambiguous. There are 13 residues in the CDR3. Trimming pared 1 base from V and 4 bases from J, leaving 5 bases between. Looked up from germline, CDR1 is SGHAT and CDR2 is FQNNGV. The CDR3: CASSLGQGNTIYF. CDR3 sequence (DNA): TGTGCCAGCAGCTTAGGGCAAGGAAACACCATATATTTT.

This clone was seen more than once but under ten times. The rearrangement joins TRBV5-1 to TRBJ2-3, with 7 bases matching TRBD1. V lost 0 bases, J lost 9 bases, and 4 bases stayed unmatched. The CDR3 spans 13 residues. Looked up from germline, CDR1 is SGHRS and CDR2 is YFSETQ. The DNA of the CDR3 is TGCGCCAGCAGCTTGGCCGAACAGGGGACGCAGTATTTT. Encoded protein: CASSLAEQGTQYF.

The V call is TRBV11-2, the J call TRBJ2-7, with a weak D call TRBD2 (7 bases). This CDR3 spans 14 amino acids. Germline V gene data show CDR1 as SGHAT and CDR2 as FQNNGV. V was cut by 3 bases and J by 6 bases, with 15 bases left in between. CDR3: CASSFPGGQGEQYF. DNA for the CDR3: TGTGCCAGCAGCTTTCCGGGGGGCCAAGGCGAGCAGTACTTC.

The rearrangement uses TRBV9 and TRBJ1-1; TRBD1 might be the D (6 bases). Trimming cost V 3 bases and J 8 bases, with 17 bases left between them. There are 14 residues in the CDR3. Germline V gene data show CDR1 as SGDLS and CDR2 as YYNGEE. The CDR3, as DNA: TGTGCCAGCAGCGAGATCCCTCGGGGGGGCGAAGCTTTCTTT. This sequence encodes CASSEIPRGGEAFF.

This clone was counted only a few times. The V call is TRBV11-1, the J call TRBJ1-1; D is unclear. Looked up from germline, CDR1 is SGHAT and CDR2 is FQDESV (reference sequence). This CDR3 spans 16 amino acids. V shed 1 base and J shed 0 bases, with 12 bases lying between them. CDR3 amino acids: CASSLDERQLNTEAFF. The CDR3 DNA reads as TGTGCCAGCAGCTTAGACGAGCGGCAATTGAACACTGAAGCTTTCTTT.

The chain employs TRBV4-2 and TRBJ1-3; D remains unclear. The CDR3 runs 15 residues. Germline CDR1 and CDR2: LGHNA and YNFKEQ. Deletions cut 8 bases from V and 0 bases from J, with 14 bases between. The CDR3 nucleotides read TGTGCCAGCTCTGGGCACTTGAGCTCTGGAAACACCATATATTTT. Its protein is CASSGHLSSGNTIYF.